The clone carrying this TCR beta chain was recorded only once. In the authors' workflow: Reference gene primer amplification yielded estimated nucleated cell counts. Repertoires were generated with immunoSEQ multiplex PCR, while TCRdb's copy carries only in-frame clones and drops some. The V and J calls and the clone size are those of that table, but D and trimming were determined from the DNA. The table lists about 210,000 clones, 85% to 90% of them singletons. The CDR3 loop spans 14 amino acids. The germline V gene has CDR1 LGHNA and CDR2 YNFKEQ. Trimming stripped 0 bases from V and 0 bases from J, with 4 bases between. The data are from a study of blood T cell repertoires in COVID-19. Study in general: Both acute and convalescent COVID-19 samples were obtained from the United States, Italy and Spain.

The receptor was isolated from a young man with active or convalescent COVID-19. This sequence joins TRBV4-2 and TRBJ2-3, with D uncertain. What was sequenced was peripheral blood. The DNA of the CDR3 is TGTGCCAGCAGCCAAGAATCAAGCACAGATACGCAGTATTTT. Its protein is CASSQESSTDTQYF.